This T cell receptor (beta chain) derives from a study of Ad26.COV2.S vaccination and SARS-CoV-2 variants. Study-level results: Across vaccine and placebo recipients, the breadth of non-spike TCRs was similar.

CDR1 is MNHEY and CDR2 is SVGEGT in the germline V gene. The junction had 8 bases not matched to a gene; V was cut back by 1 base and J by 1 base. The CDR3 covers 17 residues. Of note for this clone: No antigen is known for it.

Regarding treatment: about 20 received Ad26.COV2.S at low or high dose, single or two shots; about 5 received placebo; per-sample allocation not given. Sampling was performed 63 days after the first vaccine or placebo injection. Recruitment in Boston yielded a donor of adult age, 18-55 years. TCRdb's table, derived via immunoSEQ multiplex PCR, lists solely in-frame clones and lacks some. In the table there are about 280,000 clones, around 87% of which are singletons. This chain connects TRBV6-2 or TRBV6-3 to TRBJ1-1; 8 bases are a match to TRBD1. The receptor's source is a person between 18 and 60 years old who received the Ad26.COV2.S COVID-19 vaccine or a placebo. The sample here was peripheral blood, taken in a trial of Ad26.COV2.S vaccine versus placebo. The CDR3 sequence is CASSYFGRGRENTEAFF. The CDR3 DNA reads as TGTGCCAGCAGTTACTTCGGCAGGGGGCGTGAGAACACTGAAGCTTTCTTT.